This TCR beta chain appears in the sequencing data of a study of blood T cell repertoires in COVID-19 (dated by TCRdb to about 2020). The study in broad terms: The collaborator samples originated in the United States, Italy and Spain and spanned the acute and convalescent phases of COVID-19. The samples were drawn from the first 160 participants of the ongoing ImmuneRACE study and from 1,254 subjects provided by 6 global collaborators. Nearly every sample came with metadata listing a de-identified subject ID, COVID-19 status, age in years and sex. A freely available public database, intended as a resource for researchers studying the immune response to SARS-CoV-2, is where the repertoires were released. HLA class I and class II types, where available, came from metadata supplied by the sample provider rather than from assay-based typing. Deeply sampled blood TCRbeta repertoires from subjects exposed to, actively infected with, or recovered from COVID-19 were included in the dataset. The prospective study material was composed of cDNA or gDNA derived from T cells, B-cell-depleted T cells, or PBMCs.

General study outcomes and caveats: The quantity of clinical and demographic metadata differed by source and by participant and was supplied without curation.

A note on this clone: Which antigen it targets is not known. Per-base quality was not reported, and no clone a single base away is much larger than it.

Whole blood was collected in K2EDTA tubes by collaborating institutions according to the institutions' own protocols. For TCRbeta analysis, collaborator samples were shipped as frozen whole blood, as isolated PBMCs, or as DNA extracted from either sample type. The CDR3, from cysteine to phenylalanine, totals 17 residues. Just the 51-base CDR3 DNA is kept, in frame starting at base 1. The germline V gene (reference sequence) supplies CDR1 GTSNPN and CDR2 SVGIG. The germline ends are 17 bases apart after V is trimmed by 2 bases and J by 3 bases. TCRbeta CDR3 regions were amplified from genomic DNA by means of the immunoSEQ Assay, a bias-controlled multiplex PCR. The study's processing was this. The number of nucleated cells in each sample was estimated by amplification of reference gene primers within the assay. Sequence reads were collapsed and filtered to measure the absolute abundance of every unique TCRbeta CDR3 rearrangement. For each sample, productive Simpson clonality was calculated as the square root of Simpson's diversity index across productive rearrangements. The table comes from immuneACCESS by way of TCRdb, which keeps in-frame sequences with V and J called. Part of the clones is missing from these tables; in studies checked, under half for an unresolved V gene and the rest for unknown reasons. The V and J calls and clone size come from that table; D and trimming were worked out from the DNA. The sample has about 180,000 clones on record, roughly 86% of them singletons. The top ten clonotypes cover around 1.6% of the sample.

The rearrangement joined TRBV30 to TRBJ2-6; the D segment could be TRBD1, given 5 matching bases. The sequencing sample was made of peripheral blood. The clonotype was recovered from a woman aged 50 to 65 with acute or convalescent COVID-19. The encoded CDR3 is CAWSPLPQGGGANVLTF. The DNA sequence is TGTGCCTGGAGTCCCCTCCCCCAGGGCGGTGGGGCCAACGTCCTGACTTTC.